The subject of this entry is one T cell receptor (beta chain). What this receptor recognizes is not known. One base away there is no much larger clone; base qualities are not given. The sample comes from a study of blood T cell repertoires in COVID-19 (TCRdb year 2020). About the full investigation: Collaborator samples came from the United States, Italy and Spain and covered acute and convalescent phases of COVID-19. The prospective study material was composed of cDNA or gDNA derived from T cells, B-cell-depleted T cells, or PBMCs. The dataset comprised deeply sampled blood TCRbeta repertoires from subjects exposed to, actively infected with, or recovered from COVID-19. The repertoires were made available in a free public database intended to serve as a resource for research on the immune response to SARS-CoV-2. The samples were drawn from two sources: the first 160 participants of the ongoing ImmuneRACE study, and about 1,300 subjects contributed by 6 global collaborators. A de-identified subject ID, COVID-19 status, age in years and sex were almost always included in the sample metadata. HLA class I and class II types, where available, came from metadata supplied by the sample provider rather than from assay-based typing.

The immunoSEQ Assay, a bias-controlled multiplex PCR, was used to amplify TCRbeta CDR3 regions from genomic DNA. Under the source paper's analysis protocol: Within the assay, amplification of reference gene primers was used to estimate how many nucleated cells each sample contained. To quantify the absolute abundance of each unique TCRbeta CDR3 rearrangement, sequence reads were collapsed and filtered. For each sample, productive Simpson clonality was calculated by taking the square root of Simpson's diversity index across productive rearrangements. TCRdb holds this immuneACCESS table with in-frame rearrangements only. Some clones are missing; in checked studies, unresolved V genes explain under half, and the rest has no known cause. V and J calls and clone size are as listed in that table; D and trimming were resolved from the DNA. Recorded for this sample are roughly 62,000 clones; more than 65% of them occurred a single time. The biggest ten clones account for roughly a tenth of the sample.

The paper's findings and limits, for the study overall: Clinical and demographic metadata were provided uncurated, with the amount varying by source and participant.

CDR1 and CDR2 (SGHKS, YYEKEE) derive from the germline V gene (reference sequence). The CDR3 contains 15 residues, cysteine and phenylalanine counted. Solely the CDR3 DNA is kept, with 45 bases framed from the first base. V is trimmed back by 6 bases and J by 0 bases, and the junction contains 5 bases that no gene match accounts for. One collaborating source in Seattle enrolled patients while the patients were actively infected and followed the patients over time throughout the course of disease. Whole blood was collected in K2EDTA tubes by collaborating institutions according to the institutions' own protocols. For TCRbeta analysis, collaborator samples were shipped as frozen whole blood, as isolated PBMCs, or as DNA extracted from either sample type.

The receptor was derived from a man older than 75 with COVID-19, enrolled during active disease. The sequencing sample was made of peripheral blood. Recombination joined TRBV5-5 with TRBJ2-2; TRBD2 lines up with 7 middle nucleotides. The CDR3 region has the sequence CASTSGTANTGELFF. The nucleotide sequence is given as TGTGCCAGCACGAGCGGGACCGCGAACACCGGGGAGCTGTTTTTT. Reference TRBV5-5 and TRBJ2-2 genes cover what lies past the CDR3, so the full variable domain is DAGVTQSPTHLIKTRGQQVTLRCSPISGHKSVSWYQQVLGQGPQFIFQYYEKEERGRGNFPDRFSARQFPNYSSELNVNALLLGDSALYLCASTSGTANTGELFFGEGSRLTVL.